These 18 T cell receptor beta chains share one sample of origin, sequenced in a study of regulatory T cells in long-lasting Graves disease. The TCR beta library used iRepertoire HTBI primers with Arm-PCR amplification of CDR3. TCRdb reanalysed the multiplex PCR reads using MiXCR and keeps one entry per CDR3 protein. The data contain 350,000 to 500,000 distinct CDR3 sequences, 11% to 15% of them singletons. Time point defined: newly diagnosed GD, antithyroid drugs for less than 3 months. PBMCs provided the RNA from which the TCR library was made. Separately, the same data were catalogued under a study of T cells in Graves' hyperthyroidism and ophthalmopathy.

Source: peripheral blood mononuclear cells (PBMCs), taken at new diagnosis, from a patient treated with antithyroid drugs. Every receptor here comes from a woman in her 50s with Graves disease.

This clonotype was observed at least ten times. V and J are TRBV11-2 and TRBJ2-1; 12 nucleotides agree with TRBD1. Germline V gene data show CDR1 as SGHAT and CDR2 as FQNNGV. The trim removed 5 bases at V and 6 bases at J, leaving 5 bases unmatched. The CDR3 contains 15 residues. CDR3 residues: CASSPGTGGFNEQFF. The CDR3 coding sequence is TGTGCCAGCAGCCCGGGGACAGGGGGCTTCAATGAGCAGTTCTTC.

The chain is built from TRBV3-1 and TRBJ1-5; the match to TRBD1 covers 10 bases. V dropped 5 bases and J dropped 6; count of bases not matched to a gene: 7. Germline CDR1 and CDR2: LGHDT and YNNKEL (reference sequence). The CDR3 covers 15 residues. CDR3 in amino acids: CASSFGGTGAQPQHF. The CDR3 coding sequence is TGTGCCAGCAGCTTCGGGGGGACAGGGGCTCAGCCCCAGCATTTT.

This clonotype was picked up many times. This rearrangement joins TRBV7-7 to TRBJ2-1; the match to TRBD2 covers 8 bases. CDR1 is SSHAT and CDR2 is FNYEAQ in the germline V gene (reference sequence). The CDR3 length is 15 residues. V trimming: 1 base; J trimming: 5 bases; junction bases outside the gene matches: 4. The CDR3 coding sequence is TGTGCCAGCAGCTTAGGTAGCGGGATCAACAATGAGCAGTTCTTC. Translated: CASSLGSGINNEQFF.

This clonotype was counted at least ten times. The rearrangement uses TRBV10-3 and TRBJ2-3; 11 bases line up with TRBD2. CDR1 is ENHRY, CDR2 SYGVKD, per germline. The CDR3 has 15 residues. J gave up 2 bases and V 6 bases, and 4 bases lay outside the gene matches. The CDR3 DNA sequence: TGTGCCATCAGCGGACTAGCGGGCCCCACAGATACGCAGTATTTT. Translated, it gives CAISGLAGPTDTQYF.

This clonotype was recorded at least ten times. The V gene is TRBV12-3 or TRBV12-4, the J gene TRBJ1-1, with D possibly being TRBD1 (5 bases). The CDR3 is 16 residues long. Trimming removed 5 bases from V and 0 bases from J, with 16 bases in between. DNA of the CDR3: TGTGCCAGCAGTCCTCGGGGAGGGGAGGTGAACACTGAAGCTTTCTTT. Translation gives CASSPRGGEVNTEAFF.

DNA of the CDR3: TGCGCCAGCAGCCCTGGGACTGCTGACGGCTACACCTTC. Translated, it gives CASSPGTADGYTF. The J gene is TRBJ1-2, the V gene TRBV10-2; D perhaps matches TRBD1 (5 bases). The CDR3 has 13 residues. CDR1 WSHSY and CDR2 SAAADI come from the germline V gene. Trimming removed 6 bases at V and 8 bases at J, with 16 bases between.

This clonotype was detected only once. V usage is TRBV5-1 and J usage is TRBJ2-1; TRBD1 is a possible D gene (6 bases). Germline CDR1 and CDR2: SGHRS and YFSETQ. This CDR3 has 12 amino acids. V was cut by 3 bases and J by 12 bases, with 13 bases left in between. DNA of the CDR3: TGCGCCAGCAGCTCTGACAGGTTCTGGCAGTTCTTC. Amino acid sequence: CASSSDRFWQFF.

This clonotype was observed a handful of times. The chain links TRBV9 to TRBJ2-2; D might be TRBD1 (6 bases). The germline V gene encodes CDR1 SGDLS and CDR2 YYNGEE. The CDR3 covers 17 residues. The V end was cut by 1 base, the J end by 2 bases, with 15 bases between. CDR3 sequence (DNA): TGTGCCAGCAGCGTACCCATGGGCAGGGGCAACACCGGGGAGCTGTTTTTT. It is translated as CASSVPMGRGNTGELFF.

The chain couples TRBV3-1 to TRBJ2-2; no clear D. Trimming left V 2 bases short and J 9 bases short, with 13 bases between. The CDR3 is made up of 14 amino acids. Per germline, CDR1 LGHDT and CDR2 YNNKEL (reference sequence). The CDR3 bases are TGTGCCAGCAGCCAAATGACCTTACACCGGGAGCTGTTTTTT. It codes for CASSQMTLHRELFF.

The table lists this clonotype with many counts. The CDR3 coding sequence is TGTGCCACCAGCAGAGCAACCGGGACACGGTATGGCTACACCTTC. Translation gives CATSRATGTRYGYTF. This rearrangement joins TRBV15 to TRBJ1-2; a weak D match, TRBD1 (6 bases). Looked up from germline, CDR1 is LNHNV and CDR2 is YYDKDF (reference sequence). The CDR3 is 15 residues long. The ends were cut back, 1 base at V and 5 bases at J, with 14 bases in the middle.

This clonotype has at least ten counts. The chain recombines TRBV6-1 with TRBJ2-5, with TRBD2 matching 8 bases. This CDR3 contains 17 residues. Per the germline V gene, CDR1 is MNHNS and CDR2 is SASEGT. V shed 2 bases, J shed 4 bases, and the junction held 12 bases outside the gene matches. CDR3 sequence reads: CASSERVRAGGGETQYF. CDR3 DNA: TGTGCCAGCAGTGAAAGGGTGCGGGCGGGAGGAGGAGAGACCCAGTACTTC.

This clonotype was detected many times. This chain connects TRBV6-1 to TRBJ1-1; D unclear. With 6 bases removed from V and 3 bases from J, the gap between germline ends came to 5 bases. Germline CDR1 MNHNS, CDR2 SASEGT. This CDR3 region has 11 residues. CDR3 in amino acids: CASREDTEAFF. For the CDR3, the DNA is TGTGCCAGCAGAGAGGACACTGAAGCTTTCTTT.

This clonotype has at least ten counts. J is TRBJ2-1 and V is TRBV12-5; 9 bases are shared with TRBD2. After removal of 0 bases from V and 9 bases from J, the junction contained 9 bases not matched to a gene. The length of the CDR3 is 16 residues. Germline V CDR1 and CDR2: LGHNT, FRNRAP. CDR3 sequence (DNA): TGTGCTAGTGGTTTGGTACCAATAGCGGGAGTAGTTGAGCAGTTCTTC. The encoded protein is CASGLVPIAGVVEQFF. The whole variable domain, remainder taken from reference TRBV12-5 and TRBJ2-1, is DARVTQTPRHKVTEMGQEVTMRCQPILGHNTVFWYRQTMMQGLELLAYFRNRAPLDDSGMPKDRFSAEMPDATLATLKIQPSEPRDSAVYFCASGLVPIAGVVEQFFGPGTRLTVL.

This clonotype has at least ten counts. One junction end disagrees with the germline gene, perhaps due to a read error. The chain has TRBV10-2 and TRBJ2-7; 7 nucleotides align to TRBD1. Germline CDR1 and CDR2: WSHSY and SAAADI. This CDR3 region has 12 residues. CDR3 sequence (DNA): TGCGCCAGCCTTAAAACCGGACAGGAACTGAACTTC. It translates to CASLKTGQELNF.

This clonotype was counted only a few times. V usage is TRBV4-1 and J usage is TRBJ2-7, with D unclear. CDR1 is MGHRA and CDR2 is YSYEKL in the germline V gene. The CDR3 is made up of 14 amino acids. With 4 bases removed from V and 3 bases from J, the gap between germline ends came to 13 bases. CDR3 residues: CASSPFWVSYEQYF. The CDR3 region has the DNA TGCGCCAGCAGCCCGTTCTGGGTGAGCTACGAGCAGTACTTC.

The rearrangement links TRBV5-5 to TRBJ1-5; D may be TRBD1 (6 bases). CDR1 SGHKS and CDR2 YYEKEE come from the germline V gene (reference sequence). This CDR3 is built from 17 residues. The V and J ends lost 2 bases and 4 bases respectively, with 19 bases between them. The CDR3 region is CASSFSQPKGTNQPQHF. DNA for the CDR3: TGTGCCAGCAGCTTCAGCCAGCCAAAAGGGACAAATCAGCCCCAGCATTTT.

On this clonotype: With a far larger clone one base away, a read error is the likely cause. The CDR3 does not end in the conserved phenylalanine or tryptophan, so this is likely a read error. The J gene is TRBJ1-1, the V gene TRBV7-3, with D tentatively TRBD1 (5 bases). Trimming stripped 2 bases from V and 0 bases from J, with 13 bases between. The CDR3 is 16 residues long. The germline gives CDR1 SGHTA, CDR2 FQGTGA. The CDR3 protein is CASSLDGGFMNTEAFL. In nucleotides, the CDR3 is TGTGCCAGCAGCTTAGACGGGGGGTTCATGAACACTGAAGCTTTCCTT.

The gene calls are TRBV29-1 and TRBJ1-2, with a weak D call TRBD1 (5 bases). V was clipped by 1 base and J by 9 bases, with 12 bases between them. From germline, CDR1 is SQVTM and CDR2 ANQGSEA. CDR3 length equals 12 residues. CDR3 DNA sequence: TGCAGCGTTGAAGGGTGGGGCCAGAGCTACACCTTC. Translating gives CSVEGWGQSYTF.